Listed below are T cell receptor beta chains from one sample, sequenced in a study of T-cell reconstitution after alpha-beta-depleted transplantation in children. A single record per CDR3 protein comes from TCRdb applying MiXCR to the PCR reads. The table includes hundreds of thousands of distinct CDR3 sequences, 13% detected once. The specimen was PBMCs, mostly from graft donor cells, collected 360 days after TCRalphabeta/CD19-depleted stem cell transplant. All receptors come from a male patient younger than 18 who had a stem cell transplant for acute myeloid leukemia, so the T cells may come from the graft donor. The conserved cysteine and the conserved F or W are not part of the CDR3 here. A D gene is named only where the DNA matches it firmly. Part of the rows lack a size; the others show once, few, many or a class for expanded clones.

j_call v_call d_call clone_size cdr3_aa
TRBJ2-7 TRBV28 TRBD1 NA ASSLWGTGGQY
TRBJ2-1 TRBV9 TRBD2 NA ASSPSPGGWSEQF
TRBJ2-7 TRBV29-1 TRBD1 few SVEVRGPNEQY
TRBJ1-2 TRBV6-6 NA few ASSYDSFYGYT
TRBJ2-2 TRBV29-1 NA many SDKSWGAGELF
TRBJ2-5 TRBV12-3/TRBV12-4 TRBD1 NA ASSLGTGLETQY
TRBJ2-7 TRBV28 TRBD2 few ASSFSGRPYEQY
TRBJ2-5 TRBV28 TRBD2 few ASINGGRAAETQY
TRBJ1-5 TRBV12-3/TRBV12-4 NA few ASSLAGDSNQPQH
TRBJ2-1 TRBV18 NA NA ASSPAETNEQF
TRBJ2-3 TRBV12-3/TRBV12-4 NA few ASSLTGKDTQY
TRBJ2-7 TRBV5-5 TRBD2 NA ASSLDSGAGYEQY
TRBJ2-5 TRBV7-3 NA NA ASSPTGSGQETQY
TRBJ2-1 TRBV29-1 TRBD2 many SVEIWETSGSDNEQF
TRBJ2-7 TRBV21-1 NA many ASSKRNEQY
TRBJ2-7 TRBV28 TRBD1 NA ASSLGGQGRYEQY
TRBJ2-1 TRBV9 TRBD2 NA ASSVGLTSGDSRSSYNEQF
TRBJ2-5 TRBV20-1 NA many SANQDSETQY
TRBJ2-2 TRBV7-3 NA NA ASSLRISSTGELF
TRBJ2-6 TRBV5-1 TRBD2 NA ASSPAPGLAGVGPSGANVLT
TRBJ1-1 TRBV19 NA few ASTRQVTNTEAF
TRBJ2-3 TRBV29-1 TRBD2 many SVGTWASGSTDTQY
TRBJ2-7 TRBV5-1 NA NA ASRKSWAPYEQY
TRBJ2-7 TRBV20-1 TRBD2 few SASPLLASSYEQY
TRBJ2-5 TRBV24-1 NA few ATSLRGKETQY
TRBJ2-5 TRBV20-1 TRBD1 NA CAGDRGRLIGLHWETQY
TRBJ2-7 TRBV28 NA few ASSFSPLLSYEQY
TRBJ2-7 TRBV15 TRBD2 few ATSRGGLAGVEQY
TRBJ1-1 TRBV20-1 TRBD1 many SAITGERTEAF
TRBJ1-1 TRBV11-2 TRBD1 many ASSFYRGPNTEAF
TRBJ2-1 TRBV3-1 NA few ASSQELAYNEQF
TRBJ1-6 TRBV6-5 NA NA ASSFFKSSYNSPLH
TRBJ2-1 TRBV5-1 TRBD2 many ASSLGVREAAYNEQF
TRBJ2-1 TRBV20-1 TRBD2 NA SARALAGGGNEQF
TRBJ2-1 TRBV6-1 TRBD2 few ASSTREAGGYYEQF
TRBJ2-1 TRBV12-3/TRBV12-4 NA many ASSPNRLVNNEQF
TRBJ2-3 TRBV20-1 NA NA SALDYTDTQY
TRBJ2-7 TRBV6-2/TRBV6-3 NA few ASSYSTPSNEQY
TRBJ2-7 TRBV20-1 TRBD2 NA SAHPGREQY
TRBJ2-2 TRBV7-3 TRBD2 NA ASSLTTSGKFGELF
TRBJ2-1 TRBV27 NA few ASSLGPRVHNEQF
TRBJ1-3 TRBV11-2 NA NA ASSLGTPGNTIY
TRBJ2-2 TRBV5-1 TRBD2 NA ASSPGLAGAVGELF
TRBJ2-7 TRBV21-1 NA NA ASSKASKHRREGSYEQY
TRBJ2-2 TRBV5-1 TRBD2 few ASSTRTSGSWNTGELF
TRBJ2-1 TRBV27 TRBD2 few ASSLALAGVYNEQF
TRBJ1-5 TRBV18 NA NA ASSRGNNQPQH
TRBJ2-2 TRBV6-5 TRBD2 few ASSYSSTSARNTGELF
TRBJ2-3 TRBV12-3/TRBV12-4 NA NA ASSFDVPLITDTQY
TRBJ2-3 TRBV24-1 TRBD1 many ATSNGGQGQDTQY
TRBJ1-2 TRBV28 TRBD1 NA ASSLAGQISYGYT
TRBJ2-7 TRBV19 NA NA ASSVGRRFSEQY
TRBJ2-5 TRBV7-9 TRBD1 few ASSSRTGTVRETQY
TRBJ2-7 TRBV28 TRBD2 NA ASIKPGLAYEQY
TRBJ2-1 TRBV20-1 NA few SAIDYRVNEQF